These 5 T cell receptor beta chains originate from one sample sequenced in a study of T-cell reconstitution after alpha-beta-depleted transplantation in children. During its preparation, the TCRbeta library received unique molecular identifiers. TCRdb independently ran MiXCR on the PCR reads; one entry per CDR3 protein. The table records about 610,000 distinct CDR3 sequences, about 11% of them present only once. The source material was PBMCs from the stem cell graft donor, sampled from the stem cell graft. These receptors were taken from a human donor who donated a stem cell graft to a child with acute myeloid leukemia.

In this sample, this clonotype turned up a few times. The gene calls are TRBV5-6 and TRBJ2-3; D is possibly TRBD2 (7 bases). Trimming pared 4 bases from V and 2 bases from J, leaving 14 bases between. CDR3 size: 15 residues. Germline V gene lookup returns CDR1 SGHDT and CDR2 YYEEEE. The CDR3 DNA is TGTGCCAGCAGCCCCCTCGGGGGGCCCACAGATACGCAGTATTTT. Protein: CASSPLGGPTDTQYF.

The gene calls are TRBV5-1 and TRBJ2-1; the D gene is possibly TRBD2 (6 bases). CDR1 and CDR2 (germline): SGHRS, YFSETQ. This CDR3 region has 16 residues. Trimming cost V 2 bases and J 2 bases, with 14 bases left between them. The CDR3, as DNA: TGCGCCAGCAGCTTCACCGGGGCGGGGACCTACAATGAGCAGTTCTTC. Translated: CASSFTGAGTYNEQFF. Filled out from reference TRBV5-1 and TRBJ2-1, the complete variable domain reads KAGVTQTPRYLIKTRGQQVTLSCSPISGHRSVSWYQQTPGQGLQFLFEYFSETQRNKGNFPGRFSGRQFSNSRSEMNVSTLELGDSALYLCASSFTGAGTYNEQFFGPGTRLTVL.

This clonotype turned up a few times. The chain recombines TRBV18 with TRBJ2-7; 8 bases are shared with TRBD1. CDR3 size: 15 residues. J lost 1 base, V lost 4 bases, and 6 bases had no gene match. From germline, CDR1 is KGHSH and CDR2 LQKENI. The CDR3 region is CASSQGQGWSYEQYF. The CDR3 DNA follows: TGTGCCAGCTCACAAGGACAGGGTTGGTCCTACGAGCAGTACTTC.

In its sample, this clonotype was seen a few times. This chain connects TRBV9 to TRBJ1-4, with D maybe TRBD1 (5 bases). CDR3 size: 17 residues. The germline CDR1 and CDR2 sequences are SGDLS and YYNGEE. Trimming pared 4 bases from V and 8 bases from J, leaving 24 bases between. The CDR3 here is CASSTDGPGVGEEKLFF. The CDR3 DNA sequence: TGTGCCAGCAGCACTGACGGGCCCGGCGTGGGGGAGGAAAAACTGTTTTTT.

This clonotype appeared many times. CDR3 sequence (DNA): TGCAGTGCTTCTTTGATAGCGGGAGAATGGGAGCAGTACTTC. Translating gives CSASLIAGEWEQYF. This sequence joins TRBV20-1 and TRBJ2-7; TRBD2 matches 9 bases. The CDR3 has 14 amino acids. Germline V lookup: CDR1 DFQATT, CDR2 SNEGSKA (reference sequence). V shed 5 bases and J 7 bases; nucleotides not matched to a gene: 12.